This T cell receptor beta chain originates from a study of cytomegalovirus exposure and HLA in healthy donors. Study as a whole: HLA-typed donors contributed some 87 million unique TCRs, which were held in an early data release. The study's findings and limits: Sequences of the TCR beta chain were said to predict the HLA-A and HLA-B alleles of most subjects accurately. Generally TCR sequences proved uncommon, though certain public TCRs appeared in numerous donors.

The PCR employed 60 Vbeta primers together with 13 Jbeta primers. Clones were read by immunoSEQ multiplex PCR, and TCRdb kept only the in-frame ones, dropping some. Of 100,000 to 130,000 clones listed, about 80% are singletons. A remark on this clone: Its cognate antigen is unknown.

The sample comprised PBMCs. The TCR was taken from a man aged 25 to 40 in good health and CMV-seropositive.

CDR3 in amino acids: CASSLSSLSQGQDEQYF. The CDR3 DNA reads as TGCGCCAGCAGCTTGTCTTCGCTTTCGCAGGGTCAGGACGAGCAGTACTTC. This rearrangement joins TRBV5-1 to TRBJ2-7; D is perhaps TRBD1 (5 bases). The germline V gene has CDR1 SGHRS and CDR2 YFSETQ. Trimming stripped 1 base from V and 5 bases from J, with 22 bases between. This CDR3 comprises 17 residues.